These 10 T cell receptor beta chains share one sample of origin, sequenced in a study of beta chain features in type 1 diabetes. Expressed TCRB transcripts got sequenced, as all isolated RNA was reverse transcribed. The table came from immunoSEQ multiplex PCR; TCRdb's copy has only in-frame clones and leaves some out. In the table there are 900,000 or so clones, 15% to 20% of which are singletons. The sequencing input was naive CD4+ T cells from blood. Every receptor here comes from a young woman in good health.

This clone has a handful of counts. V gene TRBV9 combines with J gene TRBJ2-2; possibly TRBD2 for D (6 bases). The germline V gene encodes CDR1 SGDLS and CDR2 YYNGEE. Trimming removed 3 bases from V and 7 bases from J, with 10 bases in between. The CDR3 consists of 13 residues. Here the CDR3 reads CASSGGVGGELFF. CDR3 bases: TGTGCCAGCAGCGGCGGGGTCGGCGGGGAGCTGTTTTTT.

CDR3 residues: CASSLGTSGRDTQYF. The CDR3 DNA follows: TGTGCCAGCAGCTTAGGGACTAGCGGGAGAGATACGCAGTATTTT. The V call is TRBV7-9, the J call TRBJ2-3; 13 bases line up with TRBD2. The CDR3 sequence is 15 residues long. CDR1 is SEHNR and CDR2 is FQNEAQ in the germline V gene (reference sequence). After removal of 1 base from V and 5 bases from J, the junction contained 0 bases not matched to a gene.

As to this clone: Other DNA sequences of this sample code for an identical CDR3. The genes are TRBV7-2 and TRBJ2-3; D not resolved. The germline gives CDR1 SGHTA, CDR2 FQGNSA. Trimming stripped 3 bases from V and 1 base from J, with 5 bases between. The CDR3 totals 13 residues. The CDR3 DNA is TGTGCCAGCAGCTTCACGGGCACAGATACGCAGTATTTT. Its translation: CASSFTGTDTQYF.

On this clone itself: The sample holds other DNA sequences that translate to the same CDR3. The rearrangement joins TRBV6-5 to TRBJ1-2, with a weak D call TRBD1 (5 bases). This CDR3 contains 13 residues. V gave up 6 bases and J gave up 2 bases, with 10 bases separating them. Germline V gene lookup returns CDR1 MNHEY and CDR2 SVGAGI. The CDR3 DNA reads TGTGCCAGCAGCCGGGACGGAAACTATGGCTACACCTTC. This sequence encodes CASSRDGNYGYTF.

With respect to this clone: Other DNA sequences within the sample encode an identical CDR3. The CDR3 is CSVGLAEETQYF. For the CDR3, the DNA is TGCAGCGTCGGACTAGCGGAGGAGACCCAGTACTTC. The chain carries TRBV29-1 and TRBJ2-5; 10 nucleotides match TRBD2. V shed 6 bases and J 5 bases; nucleotides not matched to a gene: 3. Looked up from germline, CDR1 is SQVTM and CDR2 is ANQGSEA. The CDR3 is 12 residues long.

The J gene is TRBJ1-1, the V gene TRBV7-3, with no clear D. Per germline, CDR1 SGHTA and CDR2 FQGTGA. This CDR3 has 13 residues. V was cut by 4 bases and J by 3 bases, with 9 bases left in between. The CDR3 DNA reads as TGTGCCAGCAGCTGGGCAGGAGACACTGAAGCTTTCTTT. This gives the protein CASSWAGDTEAFF.

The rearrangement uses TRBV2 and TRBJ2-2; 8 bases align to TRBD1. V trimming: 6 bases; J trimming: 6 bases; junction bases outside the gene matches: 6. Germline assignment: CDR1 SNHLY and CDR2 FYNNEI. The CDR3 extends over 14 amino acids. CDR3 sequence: CASRTYRGAGELFF. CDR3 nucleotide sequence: TGTGCCAGCAGGACCTACAGGGGGGCCGGGGAGCTGTTTTTT.

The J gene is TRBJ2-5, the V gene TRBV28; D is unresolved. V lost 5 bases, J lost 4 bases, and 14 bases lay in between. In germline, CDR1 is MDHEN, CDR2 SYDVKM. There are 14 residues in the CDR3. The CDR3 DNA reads TGTGCCAGCAGTAAAGGGATTTGGGTAGAGACCCAGTACTTC. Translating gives CASSKGIWVETQYF.

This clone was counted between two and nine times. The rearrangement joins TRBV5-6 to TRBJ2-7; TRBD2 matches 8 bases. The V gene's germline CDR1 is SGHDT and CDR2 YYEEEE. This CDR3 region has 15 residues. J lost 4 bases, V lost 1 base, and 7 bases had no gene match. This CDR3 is CASSLKPGGSYEQYF. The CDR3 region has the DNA TGTGCCAGCAGCTTGAAACCGGGAGGGTCTTACGAGCAGTACTTC. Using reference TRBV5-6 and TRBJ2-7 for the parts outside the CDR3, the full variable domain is DAGVTQSPTHLIKTRGQQVTLRCSPKSGHDTVSWYQQALGQGPQFIFQYYEEEERQRGNFPDRFSGHQFPNYSSELNVNALLLGDSALYLCASSLKPGGSYEQYFGPGTRLTVT.

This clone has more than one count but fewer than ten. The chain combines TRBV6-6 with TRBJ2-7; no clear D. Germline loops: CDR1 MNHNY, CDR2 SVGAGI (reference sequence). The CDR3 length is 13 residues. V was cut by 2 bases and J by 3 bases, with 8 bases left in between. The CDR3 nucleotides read TGTGCCAGCAGTTACCGCAGATACTACGAGCAGTACTTC. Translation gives CASSYRRYYEQYF.